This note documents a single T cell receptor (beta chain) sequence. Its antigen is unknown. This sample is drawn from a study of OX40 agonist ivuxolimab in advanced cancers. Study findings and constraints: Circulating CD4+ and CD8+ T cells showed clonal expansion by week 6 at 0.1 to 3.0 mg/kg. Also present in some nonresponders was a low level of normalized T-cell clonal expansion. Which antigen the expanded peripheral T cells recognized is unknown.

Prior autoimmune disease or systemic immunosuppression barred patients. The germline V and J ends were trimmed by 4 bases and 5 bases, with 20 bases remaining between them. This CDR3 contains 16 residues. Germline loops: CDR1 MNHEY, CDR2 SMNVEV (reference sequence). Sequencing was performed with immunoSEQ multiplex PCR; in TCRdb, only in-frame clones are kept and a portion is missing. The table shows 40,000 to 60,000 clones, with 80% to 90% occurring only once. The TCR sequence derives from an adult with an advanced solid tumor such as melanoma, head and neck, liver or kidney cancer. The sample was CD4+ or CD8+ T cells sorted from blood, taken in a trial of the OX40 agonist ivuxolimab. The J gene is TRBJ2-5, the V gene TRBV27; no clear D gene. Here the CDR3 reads CASSSRRRPPTETQYF. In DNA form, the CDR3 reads TGTGCCAGCAGTTCTCGAAGGCGCCCGCCGACGGAGACCCAGTACTTC.